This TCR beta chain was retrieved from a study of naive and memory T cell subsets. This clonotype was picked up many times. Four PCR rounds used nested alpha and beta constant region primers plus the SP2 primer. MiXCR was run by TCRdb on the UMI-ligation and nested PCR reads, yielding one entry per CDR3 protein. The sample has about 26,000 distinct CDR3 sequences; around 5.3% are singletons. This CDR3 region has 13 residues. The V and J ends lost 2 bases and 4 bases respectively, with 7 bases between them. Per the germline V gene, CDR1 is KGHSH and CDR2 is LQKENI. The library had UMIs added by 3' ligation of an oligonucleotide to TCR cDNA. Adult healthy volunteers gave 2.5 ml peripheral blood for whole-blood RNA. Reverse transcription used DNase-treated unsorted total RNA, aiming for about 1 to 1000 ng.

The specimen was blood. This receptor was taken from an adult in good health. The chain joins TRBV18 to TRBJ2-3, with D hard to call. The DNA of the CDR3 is TGTGCCAGCTCACCAGTTGCCCCAGATACGCAGTATTTT. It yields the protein CASSPVAPDTQYF.